Sequencing of this TCR beta chain was carried out in a study of beta chain features in type 1 diabetes. In the study overall: Patients were similar to healthy donors in age and gender (as well as in cell yields).

Germline CDR1 and CDR2: SGDLS and YYNGEE. The J segment lost 1 base and the V segment lost 2 bases, leaving 8 bases of the junction unmatched. The CDR3 consists of 16 residues. Comments on this clone: Its antigen is not known.

Study-level findings and limits: Shorter TCRB CDR3s, moderately but significantly so, marked every one of the four CD4+ subsets in Type 1 diabetes patients. Among patients, naive, central memory and Treg TCRB repertoires appeared more similar than among healthy donors.

It was via CD45RO/CCR7/CD25/CD127/CD95/CD27 that CD4+ naive, central memory, regulatory and stem cell-like memory cells were sorted. Expressed TCRB transcripts were sequenced after all isolated RNA was converted to cDNA. Some 4 million reads on average were seen across naive, central memory and regulatory T cell samples. Here immunoSEQ multiplex PCR was the method, and the copy in TCRdb shows in-frame clones only, minus some. The sample lists hundreds of thousands of clones, approximately 15% occurring once. This sequence joins TRBV9 and TRBJ2-7; TRBD1 matches at 8 bases. This TCR derives from a man younger than 35 with type 1 diabetes. Sequencing was performed on naive CD4+ T cells from blood. As DNA, the CDR3 is TGTGCCAGCAGCGTTGGGGGGACAGGAACGTCCTACGAGCAGTACTTC. Translation gives CASSVGGTGTSYEQYF.